Below are 30 T cell receptor beta chains sequenced from a single sample in a study of blood T cell repertoires in COVID-19. Sequencing used immunoSEQ multiplex PCR; TCRdb keeps in-frame clones, though not all of them. The sample holds some 340,000 clones, over 80% seen once. Sequencing was done on a sample of PBMCs or T cells enriched from blood (not recorded which). Receptor source: a woman between 45 and 60 years old who had recovered from COVID-19.

The CDR3 DNA follows: TGTGCCAGTAGTCCCCTAGCCTTAACTGGGGAGCTGTTTTTT. Translating gives CASSPLALTGELFF. This sequence joins TRBV19 and TRBJ2-2; D perhaps matches TRBD2 (5 bases). The CDR3 length is 14 residues. Germline V gives CDR1 LNHDA, CDR2 SQIVND (reference sequence). The V gene lost 5 bases and the J gene lost 8 bases, with 15 bases spanning the gap.

The rearrangement links TRBV9 to TRBJ2-7; 7 positions agree with TRBD2. The germline gives CDR1 SGDLS, CDR2 YYNGEE. V trimming: 4 bases; J trimming: 5 bases; junction bases outside the gene matches: 9. This CDR3 has 14 amino acids. As DNA, the CDR3 is TGTGCCAGCAGCACCATGGGCGGGAGTAACGAGCAGTACTTC. Protein sequence: CASSTMGGSNEQYF.

The chain couples TRBV5-1 to TRBJ2-5, with D possibly TRBD2 on 6 matching bases. From germline, CDR1 is SGHRS and CDR2 YFSETQ. This CDR3 region has 15 residues. V was pared by 1 base and J by 4 bases, with 14 bases between. Here the CDR3 reads CASSLTGSGRETQYF. Written as DNA, the CDR3 is TGCGCCAGCAGCTTGACCGGGAGTGGACGAGAGACCCAGTACTTC.

A word on this clone: Other nucleotide sequences from this sample produce the same CDR3. The chain recombines TRBV3-1 (or the pseudogene TRBV3-2) with TRBJ1-2; D ambiguous. With 5 bases removed from V and 3 bases from J, the gap between germline ends came to 13 bases. The CDR3 extends over 14 amino acids. CDR1 is LGHDT and CDR2 is YNNKEL in the germline V gene (reference sequence). The CDR3 is CASSSGGGDYGYTF. The CDR3 DNA is TGTGCCAGCAGCTCGGGTGGAGGCGACTATGGCTACACCTTC.

The chain recombines TRBV19 with TRBJ1-3; D is undetermined. V lost 4 bases and J lost 8, with 18 bases in between. Germline loops: CDR1 LNHDA, CDR2 SQIVND (reference sequence). There are 15 residues in the CDR3. CDR3: CASSTGVRAMDTIYF. CDR3 bases: TGTGCCAGTAGTACTGGGGTGCGGGCTATGGACACCATATATTTT. The entire variable domain, with the rest obtained from reference TRBV19 and TRBJ1-3, is as follows: DGGITQSPKYLFRKEGQNVTLSCEQNLNHDAMYWYRQDPGQGLRLIYYSQIVNDFQKGDIAEGYSVSREKKESFPLTVTSAQKNPTAFYLCASSTGVRAMDTIYFGEGSWLTVV.

The chain carries TRBV15 and TRBJ2-2, with D possibly matching TRBD2 (5 bases). Trimming stripped 0 bases from V and 5 bases from J, with 10 bases between. The CDR3 totals 15 residues. Germline V gene data show CDR1 as LNHNV and CDR2 as YYDKDF (reference sequence). CDR3 loop: CATSRDRDITGELFF. CDR3 DNA sequence: TGTGCCACCAGCAGAGATCGGGATATAACCGGGGAGCTGTTTTTT.

The chain is built from TRBV10-3 and TRBJ1-6, with D unresolved. V was pared by 3 bases and J by 8 bases, with 11 bases between. CDR3 length: 14 amino acids. The germline CDR1 and CDR2 sequences are ENHRY and SYGVKD. CDR3 coding DNA: TGTGCCATCAGTGACCGCCCGGGAGATTCACCCCTCCACTTT. Its translation: CAISDRPGDSPLHF.

The genes are TRBV5-6 and TRBJ1-4, with 8 bases matching TRBD1. CDR1 is SGHDT and CDR2 is YYEEEE in the germline V gene. This CDR3 is 17 amino acids long. The J segment lost 6 bases and the V segment lost 0 bases, leaving 10 bases of the junction unmatched. The CDR3 region has the DNA TGTGCCAGCAGCTTGGCCCAGGGGGCATGGCTCGATGAAAAACTGTTTTTT. It specifies CASSLAQGAWLDEKLFF.

The chain carries TRBV5-6 and TRBJ1-2, with 7 bases matching TRBD1. Germline assignment: CDR1 SGHDT and CDR2 YYEEEE. The CDR3 contains 15 residues. The V gene end was trimmed by 4 bases and the J gene end by 4 bases; junction bases not matched to a gene: 10. Written as DNA, the CDR3 is TGTGCCAGCAGCACCGGGGGGGGACAGTCCTATGGCTACACCTTC. Protein: CASSTGGGQSYGYTF.

The chain carries TRBV6-4 and TRBJ2-3, with TRBD2 matching over 9 bases. V lost 4 bases to trimming and J lost 3 bases; unmatched junction nucleotides: 5. The CDR3 runs 15 residues. CDR1 is MRHNA, CDR2 SNTAGT, per germline. The CDR3 here is CASSVTAGGTDTQYF. DNA of the CDR3: TGTGCCAGCAGTGTGACGGCGGGAGGGACAGATACGCAGTATTTT.

The rearrangement links TRBV6-1 to TRBJ1-2, with a possible D match to TRBD1 (6 bases). The length of the CDR3 is 12 residues. The germline V and J ends were trimmed by 2 bases and 8 bases, with 9 bases remaining between them. Germline V CDR1 and CDR2: MNHNS, SASEGT. Here the CDR3 DNA reads TGTGCCAGCAGTGAAAGGACAGAAGGCTACACCTTC. Translated, it gives CASSERTEGYTF.

The chain uses TRBV5-1 and TRBJ1-3; TRBD1 matches at 7 bases. Germline CDR1 reads SGHRS; CDR2 reads YFSETQ. The CDR3 extends over 16 amino acids. J was trimmed by 0 bases and V by 4 bases; bases with no gene match: 7. The CDR3 DNA follows: TGCGCCAGCAGCGGGGGGACAGCCTACTCTGGAAACACCATATATTTT. It codes for CASSGGTAYSGNTIYF.

As to this clone: Other nucleotide sequences in the sample specify the same CDR3. The chain couples TRBV5-1 to TRBJ1-1; 7 nucleotides align to TRBD1. Per the germline V gene, CDR1 is SGHRS and CDR2 is YFSETQ. The trim removed 0 bases at V and 8 bases at J, leaving 4 bases unmatched. CDR3 size: 13 residues. In DNA form, the CDR3 reads TGCGCCAGCAGCTTGGGGACAGGTTTAGAAGCTTTCTTT. It translates to CASSLGTGLEAFF.

The V call is TRBV19, the J call TRBJ2-1; 9 bases match TRBD1. Germline loops: CDR1 LNHDA, CDR2 SQIVND (reference sequence). The trim removed 3 bases at V and 9 bases at J, leaving 9 bases unmatched. The CDR3 is 15 residues long. CDR3 sequence: CASSITGTGSGEQFF. DNA of the CDR3: TGTGCCAGTAGTATCACCGGGACAGGGAGCGGTGAGCAGTTCTTC. The variable domain in full, completed from reference TRBV19 and TRBJ2-1, reads DGGITQSPKYLFRKEGQNVTLSCEQNLNHDAMYWYRQDPGQGLRLIYYSQIVNDFQKGDIAEGYSVSREKKESFPLTVTSAQKNPTAFYLCASSITGTGSGEQFFGPGTRLTVL.

The CDR3 nucleotides are TGTGCCGGAATCGACTACAGGGTCGAAAAACTGTTTTTT. This encodes CAGIDYRVEKLFF. The V gene is TRBV30, the J gene TRBJ1-4; D possibly corresponds to TRBD1 (6 bases). V gave up 8 bases and J gave up 8 bases, with 18 bases separating them. The length of the CDR3 is 13 residues. The germline CDR1 and CDR2 sequences are GTSNPN and SVGIG (reference sequence).

The rearrangement links TRBV4-3 to TRBJ2-3; 13 bases match TRBD2. V shed 4 bases and J 6 bases; nucleotides not matched to a gene: 1. Germline V gene lookup returns CDR1 LGHNA and CDR2 YSLEER. The CDR3 sequence is 14 residues long. The CDR3 coding sequence is TGCGCCAGCAGCCCGACTAGCGGGGGGGATACGCAGTATTTT. Its translation: CASSPTSGGDTQYF.

Only one count was recorded for this clone. This rearrangement joins TRBV24-1 to TRBJ2-3; 8 bases match TRBD2. V shed 5 bases and J 4 bases; nucleotides not matched to a gene: 1. In germline, CDR1 is KGHDR, CDR2 SFDVKD. This CDR3 comprises 13 residues. The CDR3 is CATSGGRSDTQYF. Here the CDR3 DNA reads TGTGCCACCAGTGGCGGGAGGTCAGATACGCAGTATTTT.

The V call is TRBV5-1, the J call TRBJ1-2; no firm D call. CDR3 length: 14 amino acids. The germline V gene encodes CDR1 SGHRS and CDR2 YFSETQ. V lost 4 bases and J lost 2, with 12 bases in between. Written as DNA, the CDR3 is TGCGCCAGCAGCCCTAGACTGGAAAACTATGGCTACACCTTC. This sequence encodes CASSPRLENYGYTF.

The chain couples TRBV5-6 to TRBJ1-5; no reliable D call. Germline loops: CDR1 SGHDT, CDR2 YYEEEE. This CDR3 region has 14 residues. Trimming removed 0 bases from V and 4 bases from J, with 8 bases in between. The CDR3 loop reads CASSLGAENQPQHF. The CDR3 nucleotides are TGTGCCAGCAGCTTGGGGGCAGAGAATCAGCCCCAGCATTTT.

The V call is TRBV11-2, the J call TRBJ2-5, with no clear D. This CDR3 is 13 amino acids long. Trimming left V 2 bases short and J 2 bases short, with 6 bases between. Germline values: CDR1 SGHAT, CDR2 FQNNGV. The CDR3: CASSLPGQETQYF. The CDR3 nucleotides are TGTGCCAGCAGCTTACCCGGGCAAGAGACCCAGTACTTC.

The rearrangement uses TRBV30 and TRBJ1-6, with no clear D. The CDR3 sequence is 12 residues long. Deletions cut 0 bases from V and 14 bases from J, with 11 bases between. Germline-derived CDR1 and CDR2 are GTSNPN and SVGIG (reference sequence). The CDR3 is CAWSVEPPALHF. In DNA form, the CDR3 reads TGTGCCTGGAGTGTAGAACCTCCGGCCCTCCACTTT.

This clone appeared once. The chain uses TRBV6-2 or TRBV6-3 and TRBJ2-1; 14 bases match TRBD2. Germline lookup yields CDR1 MNHEY and CDR2 SVGEGT. Trimming removed 2 bases from V and 4 bases from J; junction bases left unmatched: 16. The CDR3 loop spans 21 amino acids. The CDR3 bases are TGTGCCAGCAGTTACGCCAGCGGCAAGACTAGCGGGAGGGCCGGGTACAATGAGCAGTTCTTC. Translating it yields CASSYASGKTSGRAGYNEQFF.

The V gene is TRBV7-9, the J gene TRBJ1-4; 7 bases line up with TRBD1. The CDR3 is 16 amino acids. The V segment lost 4 bases and the J segment 8 bases; nucleotides outside the gene matches: 13. Germline lookup yields CDR1 SEHNR and CDR2 FQNEAQ (reference sequence). The CDR3 coding sequence is TGTGCCAGCAGCTACCCGACAGGGATTCCTGGGGAAAAACTGTTTTTT. It specifies CASSYPTGIPGEKLFF. Variable domain in full (rest from reference TRBV7-9 and TRBJ1-4): DTGVSQNPRHKITKRGQNVTFRCDPISEHNRLYWYRQTLGQGPEFLTYFQNEAQLEKSRLLSDRFSAERPKGSFSTLEIQRTEQGDSAMYLCASSYPTGIPGEKLFFGSGTQLSVL.

This chain connects TRBV4-2 to TRBJ2-1; 13 nucleotides agree with TRBD2. Germline loops: CDR1 LGHNA, CDR2 YNFKEQ. V shed 1 base and J 8 bases; nucleotides not matched to a gene: 8. The CDR3 is made up of 17 amino acids. The CDR3 DNA follows: TGTGCCAGCAGCCAAGGCCTAACTAGCGGGGGGGCAGATGAGCAGTTCTTC. Translated: CASSQGLTSGGADEQFF.

The chain recombines TRBV11-2 with TRBJ1-3; perhaps TRBD1 as D (6 bases). The CDR3 has 14 amino acids. Trimming pared 4 bases from V and 4 bases from J, leaving 11 bases between. Germline assignment: CDR1 SGHAT and CDR2 FQNNGV. Here the CDR3 DNA reads TGTGCCAGCAGCTATCAGGGGTCCGGAAACACCATATATTTT. Residues: CASSYQGSGNTIYF.

The rearrangement links TRBV19 to TRBJ1-2, with 10 bases fitting TRBD1. The CDR3 runs 15 residues. V lost 7 bases and J lost 5; bases outside the gene matches: 10. Germline values: CDR1 LNHDA, CDR2 SQIVND (reference sequence). The CDR3 region is CASTPQGDRGYGYTF. DNA of the CDR3: TGTGCCAGTACCCCGCAGGGGGACAGGGGTTATGGCTACACCTTC.

The chain employs TRBV5-4 and TRBJ2-1; 8 nucleotides line up with TRBD2. This CDR3 has 17 residues. The V and J ends lost 4 bases and 4 bases, in that order; junction bases with no gene match: 13. Germline V gene lookup returns CDR1 SGHNT and CDR2 YYREEE (reference sequence). The CDR3 nucleotides are TGTGCCAGCAGCGGGGGGCACCTAGCGGGTGGGTACAATGAGCAGTTCTTC. Protein product: CASSGGHLAGGYNEQFF.

The V call is TRBV27, the J call TRBJ2-3; 7 nucleotides align to TRBD1. Trimming at V came to 10 bases and at J to 2 bases, leaving 18 bases not matched to a gene. The CDR3 extends over 17 amino acids. The germline V gene has CDR1 MNHEY and CDR2 SMNVEV (reference sequence). CDR3 DNA: TGTGCCACCAGACGGACAGGCCCAAGTCCTATCACAGATACGCAGTATTTT. This encodes CATRRTGPSPITDTQYF.

The J gene is TRBJ2-7, the V gene TRBV5-4; 8 nucleotides align to TRBD1. Germline values: CDR1 SGHNT, CDR2 YYREEE (reference sequence). With V trimmed by 4 bases and J by 5 bases, 8 bases remained unmatched. The CDR3 has 14 residues. The CDR3 is CASSQDRATHEQYF. In DNA form, the CDR3 reads TGTGCCAGCAGCCAGGACAGGGCGACCCACGAGCAGTACTTC.

The chain carries TRBV4-3 and TRBJ2-7, with D tentatively TRBD1 (6 bases). V gave up 0 bases and J gave up 2 bases, with 11 bases separating them. CDR3 size: 15 residues. The germline V gene encodes CDR1 LGHNA and CDR2 YSLEER. Written as DNA, the CDR3 is TGCGCCAGCAGCCAAGATTTAGAGGGGGCCTACGAGCAGTACTTC. As protein: CASSQDLEGAYEQYF.